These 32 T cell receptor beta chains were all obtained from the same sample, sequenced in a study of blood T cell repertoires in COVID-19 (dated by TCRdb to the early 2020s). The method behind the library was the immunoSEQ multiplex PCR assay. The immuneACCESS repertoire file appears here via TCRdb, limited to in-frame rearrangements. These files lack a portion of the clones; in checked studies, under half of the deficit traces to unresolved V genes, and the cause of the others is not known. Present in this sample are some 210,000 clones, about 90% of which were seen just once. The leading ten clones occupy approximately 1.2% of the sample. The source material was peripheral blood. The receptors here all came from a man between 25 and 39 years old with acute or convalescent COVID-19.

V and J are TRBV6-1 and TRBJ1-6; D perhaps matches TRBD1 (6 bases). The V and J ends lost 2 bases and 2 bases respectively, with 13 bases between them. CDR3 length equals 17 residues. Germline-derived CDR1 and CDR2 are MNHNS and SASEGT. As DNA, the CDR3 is TGTGCCAGCAGTGAAACGGGACACCGTACCTATAATTCACCCCTCCACTTT. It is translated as CASSETGHRTYNSPLHF.

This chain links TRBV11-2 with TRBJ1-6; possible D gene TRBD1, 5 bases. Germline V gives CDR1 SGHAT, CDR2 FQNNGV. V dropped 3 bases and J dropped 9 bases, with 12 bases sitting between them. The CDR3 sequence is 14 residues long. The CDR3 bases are TGTGCCAGCAGCTTGCAGGGCATGGTTTCACCCCTCCACTTT. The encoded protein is CASSLQGMVSPLHF.

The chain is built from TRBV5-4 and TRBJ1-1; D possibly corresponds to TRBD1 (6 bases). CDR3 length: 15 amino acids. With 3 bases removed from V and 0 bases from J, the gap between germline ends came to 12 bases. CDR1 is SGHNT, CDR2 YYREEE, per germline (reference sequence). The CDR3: CASSYRTAMNTEAFF. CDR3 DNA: TGTGCCAGCAGCTACCGGACAGCGATGAACACTGAAGCTTTCTTT.

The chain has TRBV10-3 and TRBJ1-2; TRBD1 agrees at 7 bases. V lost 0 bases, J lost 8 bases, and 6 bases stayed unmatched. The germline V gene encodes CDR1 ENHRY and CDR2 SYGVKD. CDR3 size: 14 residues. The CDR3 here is CAISESFTGEGYTF. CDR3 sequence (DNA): TGTGCCATCAGTGAGTCCTTTACAGGGGAAGGCTACACCTTC.

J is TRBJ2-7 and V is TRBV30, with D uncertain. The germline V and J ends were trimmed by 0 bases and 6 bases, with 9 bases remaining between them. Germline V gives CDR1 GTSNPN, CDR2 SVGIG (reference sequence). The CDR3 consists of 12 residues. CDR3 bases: TGTGCCTGGAGTGTACTCCCCCGCGAGCAGTACTTC. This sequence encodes CAWSVLPREQYF.

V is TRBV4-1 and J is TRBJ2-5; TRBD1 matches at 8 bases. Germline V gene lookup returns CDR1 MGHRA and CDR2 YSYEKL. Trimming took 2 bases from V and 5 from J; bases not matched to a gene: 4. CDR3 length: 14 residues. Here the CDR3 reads CASSQPDRAETQYF. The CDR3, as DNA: TGCGCCAGCAGCCAACCGGACAGGGCGGAGACCCAGTACTTC.

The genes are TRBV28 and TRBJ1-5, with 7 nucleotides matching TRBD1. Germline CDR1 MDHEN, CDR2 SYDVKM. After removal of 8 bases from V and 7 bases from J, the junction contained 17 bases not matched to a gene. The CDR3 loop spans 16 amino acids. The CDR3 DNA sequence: TGTGCCAGCCGAGACCCGACAGGGTTTAAGGGGCAGCCCCAGCATTTT. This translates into CASRDPTGFKGQPQHF. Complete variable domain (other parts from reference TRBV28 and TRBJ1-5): DVKVTQSSRYLVKRTGEKVFLECVQDMDHENMFWYRQDPGLGLRLIYFSYDVKMKEKGDIPEGYSVSREKKERFSLILESASTNQTSMYLCASRDPTGFKGQPQHFGDGTRLSIL.

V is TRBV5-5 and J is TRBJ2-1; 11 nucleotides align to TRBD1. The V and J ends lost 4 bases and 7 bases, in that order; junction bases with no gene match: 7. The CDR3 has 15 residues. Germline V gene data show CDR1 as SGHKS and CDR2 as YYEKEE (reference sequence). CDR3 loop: CASSPGQGVGNEQFF. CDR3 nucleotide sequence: TGTGCCAGCAGCCCGGGACAGGGGGTTGGGAATGAGCAGTTCTTC.

CDR3 bases: TGTGCCAGCAGCGTAGGGGAGGGGTTGAACCAGTTCTTC. Translated: CASSVGEGLNQFF. V is TRBV9 and J is TRBJ2-1, with TRBD2 identical over 7 bases. Per germline, CDR1 SGDLS and CDR2 YYNGEE. The V gene end was trimmed by 0 bases and the J gene end by 13 bases; junction bases not matched to a gene: 7. CDR3 size: 13 residues. Combining the CDR3 with reference TRBV9 and TRBJ2-1 gives the whole variable domain DSGVTQTPKHLITATGQRVTLRCSPRSGDLSVYWYQQSLDQGLQFLIQYYNGEERAKGNILERFSAQQFPDLHSELNLSSLELGDSALYFCASSVGEGLNQFFGPGTRLTVL.

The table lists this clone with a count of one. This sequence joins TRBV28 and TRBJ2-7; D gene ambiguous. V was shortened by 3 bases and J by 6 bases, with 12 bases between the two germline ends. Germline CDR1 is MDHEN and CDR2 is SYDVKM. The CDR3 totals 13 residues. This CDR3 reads CASSLNLLGEQYF. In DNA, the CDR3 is TGTGCCAGCAGTTTGAACCTCCTCGGCGAGCAGTACTTC.

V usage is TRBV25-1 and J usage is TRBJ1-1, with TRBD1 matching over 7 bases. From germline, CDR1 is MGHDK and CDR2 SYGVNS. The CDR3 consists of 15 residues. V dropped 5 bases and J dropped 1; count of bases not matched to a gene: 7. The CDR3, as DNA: TGTGCCAGCAGTCCAAGAGGGGACAGGAACACTGAAGCTTTCTTT. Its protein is CASSPRGDRNTEAFF.

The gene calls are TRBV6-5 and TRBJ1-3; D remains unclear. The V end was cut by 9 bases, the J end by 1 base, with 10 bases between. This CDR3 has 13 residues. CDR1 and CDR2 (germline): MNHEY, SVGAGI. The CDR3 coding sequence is TGTGCCAGTTTTTCCGGTTCTGGAAACACCATATATTTT. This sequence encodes CASFSGSGNTIYF.

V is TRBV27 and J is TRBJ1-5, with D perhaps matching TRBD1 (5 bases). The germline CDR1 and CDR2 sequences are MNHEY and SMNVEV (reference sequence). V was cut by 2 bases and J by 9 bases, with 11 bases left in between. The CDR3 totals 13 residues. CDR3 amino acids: CASSLGGTRPQHF. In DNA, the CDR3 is TGTGCCAGCAGTTTAGGGGGGACGCGGCCCCAGCATTTT.

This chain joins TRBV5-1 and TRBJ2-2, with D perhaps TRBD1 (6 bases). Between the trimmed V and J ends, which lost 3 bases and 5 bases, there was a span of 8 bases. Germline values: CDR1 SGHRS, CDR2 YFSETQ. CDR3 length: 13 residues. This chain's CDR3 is CASSSGQTGELFF. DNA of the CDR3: TGCGCCAGCAGCTCCGGACAGACCGGGGAGCTGTTTTTT.

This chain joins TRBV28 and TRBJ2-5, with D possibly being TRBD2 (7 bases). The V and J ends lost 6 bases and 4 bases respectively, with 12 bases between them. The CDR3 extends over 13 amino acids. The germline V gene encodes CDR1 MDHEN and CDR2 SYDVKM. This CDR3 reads CASRGGGAETQYF. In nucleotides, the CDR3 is TGTGCCAGCAGAGGTGGGGGGGCAGAGACCCAGTACTTC.

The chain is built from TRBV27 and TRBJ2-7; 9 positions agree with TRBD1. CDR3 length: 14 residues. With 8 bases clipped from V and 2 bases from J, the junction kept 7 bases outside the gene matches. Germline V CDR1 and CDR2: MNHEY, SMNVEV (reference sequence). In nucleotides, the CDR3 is TGTGCCAGCCACAGGGGGCGCGTTCCCTACGAGCAGTACTTC. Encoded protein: CASHRGRVPYEQYF.

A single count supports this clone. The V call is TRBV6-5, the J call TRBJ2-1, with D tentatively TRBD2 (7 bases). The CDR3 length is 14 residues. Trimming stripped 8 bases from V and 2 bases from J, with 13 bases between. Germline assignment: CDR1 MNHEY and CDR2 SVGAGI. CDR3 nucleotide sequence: TGTGCCAGCTTTCCGGGGGGCGCCTACAATGAGCAGTTCTTC. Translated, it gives CASFPGGAYNEQFF.

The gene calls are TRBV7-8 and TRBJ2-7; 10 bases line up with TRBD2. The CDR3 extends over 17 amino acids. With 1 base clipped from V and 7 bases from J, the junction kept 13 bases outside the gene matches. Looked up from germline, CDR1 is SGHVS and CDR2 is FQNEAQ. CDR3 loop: CASSLESGLAGGREQYF. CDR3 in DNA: TGTGCCAGCAGCTTAGAATCGGGGTTAGCGGGAGGCCGGGAGCAGTACTTC.

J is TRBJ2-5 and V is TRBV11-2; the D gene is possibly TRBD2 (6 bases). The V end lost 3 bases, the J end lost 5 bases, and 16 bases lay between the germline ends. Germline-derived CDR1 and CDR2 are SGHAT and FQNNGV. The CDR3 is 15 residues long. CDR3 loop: CASSFITSLGETQYF. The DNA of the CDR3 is TGTGCCAGCAGCTTTATCACTAGCCTGGGGGAGACCCAGTACTTC.

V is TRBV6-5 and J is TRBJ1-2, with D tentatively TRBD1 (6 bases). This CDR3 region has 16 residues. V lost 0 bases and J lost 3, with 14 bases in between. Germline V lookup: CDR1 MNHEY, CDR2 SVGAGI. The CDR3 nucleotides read TGTGCCAGCAGTTACTCTCCGGGGGGCGTTCACTATGGCTACACCTTC. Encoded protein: CASSYSPGGVHYGYTF.

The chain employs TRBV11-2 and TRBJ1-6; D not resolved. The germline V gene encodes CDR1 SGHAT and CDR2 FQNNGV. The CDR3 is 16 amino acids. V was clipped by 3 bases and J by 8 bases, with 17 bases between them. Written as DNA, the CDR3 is TGTGCCAGCAGCTTCGGACGGAGGGCGGGTCATTCACCCCTCCACTTT. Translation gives CASSFGRRAGHSPLHF.

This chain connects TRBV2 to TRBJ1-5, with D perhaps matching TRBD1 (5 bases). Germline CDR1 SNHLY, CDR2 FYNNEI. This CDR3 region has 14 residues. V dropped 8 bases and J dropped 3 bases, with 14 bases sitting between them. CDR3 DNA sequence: TGTGCCAGCTCAAGCAACAGGAACAATCAGCCCCAGCATTTT. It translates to CASSSNRNNQPQHF.

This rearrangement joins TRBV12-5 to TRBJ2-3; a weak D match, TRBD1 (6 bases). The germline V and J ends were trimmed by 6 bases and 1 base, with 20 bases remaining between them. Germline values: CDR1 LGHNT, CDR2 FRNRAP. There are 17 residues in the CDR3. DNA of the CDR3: TGTGCTAGTGGCCTTAAAGGTCCAGGGGTACGCACAGATACGCAGTATTTT. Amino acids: CASGLKGPGVRTDTQYF.

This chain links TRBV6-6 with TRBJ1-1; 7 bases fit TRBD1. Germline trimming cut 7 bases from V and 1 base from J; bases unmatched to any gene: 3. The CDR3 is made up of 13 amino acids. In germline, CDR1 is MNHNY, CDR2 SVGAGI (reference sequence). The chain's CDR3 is CASIPGGNTEAFF. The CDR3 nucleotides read TGTGCCAGCATTCCAGGGGGGAACACTGAAGCTTTCTTT.

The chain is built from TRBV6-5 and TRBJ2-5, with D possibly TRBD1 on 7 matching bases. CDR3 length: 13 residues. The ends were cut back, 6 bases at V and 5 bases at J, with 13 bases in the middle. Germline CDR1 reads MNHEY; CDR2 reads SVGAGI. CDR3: CASSQQGRETQYF. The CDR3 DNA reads TGTGCCAGCAGCCAACAGGGGAGGGAGACCCAGTACTTC.

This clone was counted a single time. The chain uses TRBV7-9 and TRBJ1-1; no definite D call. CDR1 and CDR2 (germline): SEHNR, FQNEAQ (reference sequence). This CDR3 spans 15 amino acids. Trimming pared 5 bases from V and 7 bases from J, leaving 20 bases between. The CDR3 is CASSPKQTGSGEAFF. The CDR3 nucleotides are TGTGCCAGCAGCCCTAAGCAGACTGGTAGCGGTGAAGCTTTCTTT.

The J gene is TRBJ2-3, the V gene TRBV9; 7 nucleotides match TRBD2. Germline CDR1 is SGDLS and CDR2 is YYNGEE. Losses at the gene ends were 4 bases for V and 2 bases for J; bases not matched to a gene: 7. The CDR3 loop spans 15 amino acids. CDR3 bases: TGTGCCAGCAGCCCGCGGGACTACACCACAGATACGCAGTATTTT. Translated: CASSPRDYTTDTQYF.

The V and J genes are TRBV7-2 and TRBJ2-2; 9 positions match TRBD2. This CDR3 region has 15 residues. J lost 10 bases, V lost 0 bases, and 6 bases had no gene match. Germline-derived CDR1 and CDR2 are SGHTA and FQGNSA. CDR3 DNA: TGTGCCAGCAGCTTAGCCCTAGCGGGGTCCGCGGAGCTGTTTTTT. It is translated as CASSLALAGSAELFF.

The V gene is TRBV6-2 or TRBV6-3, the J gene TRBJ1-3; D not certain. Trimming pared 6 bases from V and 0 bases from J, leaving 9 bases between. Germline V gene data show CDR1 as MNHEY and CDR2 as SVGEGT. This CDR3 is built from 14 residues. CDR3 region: CASSGLNSGNTIYF. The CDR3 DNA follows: TGTGCCAGCAGCGGACTGAACTCTGGAAACACCATATATTTT.

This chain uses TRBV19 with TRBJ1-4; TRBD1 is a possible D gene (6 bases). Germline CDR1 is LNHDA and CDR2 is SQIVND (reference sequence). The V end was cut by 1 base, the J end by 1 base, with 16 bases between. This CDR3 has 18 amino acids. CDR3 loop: CASSIGSWRTETNEKLFF. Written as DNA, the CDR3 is TGTGCCAGTAGTATAGGTTCGTGGAGGACAGAAACTAATGAAAAACTGTTTTTT.

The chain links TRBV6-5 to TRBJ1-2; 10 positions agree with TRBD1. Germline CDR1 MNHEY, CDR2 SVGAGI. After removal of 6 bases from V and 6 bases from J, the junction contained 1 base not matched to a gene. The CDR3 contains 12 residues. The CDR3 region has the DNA TGTGCCAGCAGGGACAGGGGGGATGGCTACACCTTC. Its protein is CASRDRGDGYTF.

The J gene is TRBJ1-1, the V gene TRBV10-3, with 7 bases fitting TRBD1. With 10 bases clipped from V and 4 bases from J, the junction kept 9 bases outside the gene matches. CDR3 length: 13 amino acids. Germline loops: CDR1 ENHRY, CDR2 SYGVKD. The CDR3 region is CATRQGLGTEAFF. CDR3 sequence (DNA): TGTGCCACCCGACAGGGCTTGGGCACTGAAGCTTTCTTT.